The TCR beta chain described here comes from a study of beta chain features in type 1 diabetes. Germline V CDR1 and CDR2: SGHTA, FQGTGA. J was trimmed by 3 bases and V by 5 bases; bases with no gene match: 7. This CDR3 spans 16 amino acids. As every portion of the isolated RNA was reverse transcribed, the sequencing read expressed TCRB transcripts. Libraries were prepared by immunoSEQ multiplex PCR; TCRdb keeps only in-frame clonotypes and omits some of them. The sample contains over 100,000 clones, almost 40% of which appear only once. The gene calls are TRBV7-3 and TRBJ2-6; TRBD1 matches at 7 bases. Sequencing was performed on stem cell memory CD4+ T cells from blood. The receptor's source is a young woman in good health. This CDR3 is CASSPDRAGGANVLTF. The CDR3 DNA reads TGTGCCAGCAGCCCCGACAGGGCTGGTGGGGCCAACGTCCTGACTTTC. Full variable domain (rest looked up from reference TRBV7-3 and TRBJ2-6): GAGVSQTPSNKVTEKGKYVELRCDPISGHTALYWYRQSLGQGPEFLIYFQGTGAADDSGLPNDRFFAVRPEGSVSTLKIQRTERGDSAVYLCASSPDRAGGANVLTFGAGSRLTVL.